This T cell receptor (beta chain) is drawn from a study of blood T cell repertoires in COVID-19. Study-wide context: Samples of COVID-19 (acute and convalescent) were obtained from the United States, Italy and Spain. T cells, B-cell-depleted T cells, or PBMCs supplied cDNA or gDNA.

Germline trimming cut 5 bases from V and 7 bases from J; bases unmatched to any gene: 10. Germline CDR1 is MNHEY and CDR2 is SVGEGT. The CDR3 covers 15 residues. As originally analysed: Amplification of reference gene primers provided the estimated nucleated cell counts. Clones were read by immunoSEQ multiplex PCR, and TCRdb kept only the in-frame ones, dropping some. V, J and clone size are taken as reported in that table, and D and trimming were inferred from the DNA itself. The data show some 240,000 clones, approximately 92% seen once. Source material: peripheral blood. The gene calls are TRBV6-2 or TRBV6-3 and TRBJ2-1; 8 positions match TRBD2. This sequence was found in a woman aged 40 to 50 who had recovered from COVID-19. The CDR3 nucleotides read TGTGCCAGCAGTCGTAGCGGGACCCCCCGTAATGAGCAGTTCTTC. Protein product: CASSRSGTPRNEQFF.